This T cell receptor beta chain was sequenced for a study of PD-L1 blockade in urothelial cancer. Study-level results: Larger 3-week expansion of tumor-associated blood clones was seen in durable-benefit patients.

The CDR3 is made up of 13 amino acids. The V gene end was trimmed by 5 bases and the J gene end by 9 bases; junction bases not matched to a gene: 12. Germline V gives CDR1 GTSNPN, CDR2 SVGIG (reference sequence). Worth noting for this clone: Its target is not known.

Every PCR was spiked with synthetic TCR analog templates. TCRdb's table, derived via immunoSEQ multiplex PCR, lists solely in-frame clones and lacks some. The sample yields tens of thousands of clones, 70% to 90% seen once. The genes are TRBV30 and TRBJ2-5, with 7 bases identical to TRBD2. The sequenced sample was PBMCs, obtained around atezolizumab (anti-PD-L1) treatment. The TCR comes from a man aged 55 to 70 with urothelial cancer. The CDR3 nucleotides read TGTGCCTGGTCCCGGGGGGACCAGTGGGCCCAGTACTTC. Its translation is CAWSRGDQWAQYF.